These 26 T cell receptor beta chains came from one sample sequenced in a study of cytotoxic CD8 clonotypes in ibrutinib-treated CLL. Using immunoSEQ multiplex PCR, the repertoire was profiled, and TCRdb retains in-frame clones only, with some absent. This table has about 140,000 clones, approximately 90% appearing once. The sequencing here drew on PBMCs, taken after 12 months of ibrutinib treatment. These receptors originate from a human donor with chronic lymphocytic leukemia.

The V and J genes are TRBV19 and TRBJ2-3, with 13 bases identical to TRBD2. V trimming: 4 bases; J trimming: 6 bases; junction bases outside the gene matches: 4. CDR3 length: 15 amino acids. Germline loops: CDR1 LNHDA, CDR2 SQIVND (reference sequence). CDR3: CASSSGTSGTDTQYF. CDR3 sequence (DNA): TGTGCCAGTAGTAGCGGGACTAGCGGGACCGATACGCAGTATTTT.

J is TRBJ1-5 and V is TRBV27, with no clear D. Germline V lookup: CDR1 MNHEY, CDR2 SMNVEV (reference sequence). The CDR3 loop spans 16 amino acids. The germline V and J ends were trimmed by 0 bases and 0 bases, with 9 bases remaining between them. The CDR3 spells CASSLSAGFSNQPQHF. The CDR3 region has the DNA TGTGCCAGCAGTTTATCGGCGGGGTTTAGCAATCAGCCCCAGCATTTT.

The CDR3 DNA follows: TGTGCCTGGGGGAGGGGGAGCGGCGCAGATACGCAGTATTTT. Its translation: CAWGRGSGADTQYF. The chain links TRBV30 to TRBJ2-3, with D possibly being TRBD2 (7 bases). Germline CDR1 reads GTSNPN; CDR2 reads SVGIG (reference sequence). Trimming took 5 bases from V and 4 from J, leaving 16 bases between them. This CDR3 spans 14 amino acids.

The chain couples TRBV6-1 to TRBJ1-2, with D uncertain. V lost 6 bases and J lost 3, with 20 bases in between. Germline loops: CDR1 MNHNS, CDR2 SASEGT. This CDR3 spans 16 amino acids. CDR3 region: CASREPGGPLDYGYTF. The CDR3 bases are TGTGCCAGCAGGGAACCCGGCGGGCCCTTAGACTATGGCTACACCTTC.

The chain is built from TRBV7-3 and TRBJ1-1; no firm D call. Germline V gene data show CDR1 as SGHTA and CDR2 as FQGTGA. V lost 5 bases to trimming and J lost 5 bases, with 12 bases between them. The CDR3 totals 13 residues. This CDR3 reads CASSQSGWTEAFF. The CDR3 DNA sequence: TGTGCCAGCAGCCAAAGTGGATGGACTGAAGCTTTCTTT. The full variable domain, rest sourced from reference TRBV7-3 and TRBJ1-1, is GAGVSQTPSNKVTEKGKYVELRCDPISGHTALYWYRQSLGQGPEFLIYFQGTGAADDSGLPNDRFFAVRPEGSVSTLKIQRTERGDSAVYLCASSQSGWTEAFFGQGTRLTVV.

The V call is TRBV11-2, the J call TRBJ2-7; D unresolved. CDR3 length equals 12 residues. Germline V CDR1 and CDR2: SGHAT, FQNNGV. The ends were cut back, 6 bases at V and 2 bases at J, with 8 bases in the middle. This chain's CDR3 is CASRPGAYEQYF. The CDR3 region has the DNA TGTGCCAGCAGACCCGGAGCCTACGAGCAGTACTTC.

This clone was recorded only once. The chain combines TRBV5-7 with TRBJ1-5; D unresolved. TRBV5-7 is assigned to the ORF class and has an uncertain function. With 0 bases removed from V and 5 bases from J, the gap between germline ends came to 9 bases. This CDR3 spans 14 amino acids. The CDR3 DNA reads TGTGCCAGCAGCTTGGAACAATCGGATCAGCCCCAGCATTTT. This codes for CASSLEQSDQPQHF.

J is TRBJ2-2 and V is TRBV10-2; 8 bases are shared with TRBD2. Germline V gene data show CDR1 as WSHSY and CDR2 as SAAADI. The CDR3 sequence is 15 residues long. Germline trimming cut 4 bases from V and 3 bases from J; bases unmatched to any gene: 4. This CDR3 is CASSVTSGYTGELFF. The CDR3 DNA reads as TGCGCCAGCAGTGTTACTAGCGGATACACCGGGGAGCTGTTTTTT.

This clone was detected only once. The V gene is TRBV7-9, the J gene TRBJ2-3; D not resolved. Germline V gene data show CDR1 as SEHNR and CDR2 as FQNEAQ (reference sequence). The V end lost 6 bases, the J end lost 9 bases, and 10 bases lay between the germline ends. The CDR3 totals 11 residues. DNA of the CDR3: TGTGCCAGCAGAACACAGACGACGCAGTATTTT. It codes for CASRTQTTQYF.

The chain combines TRBV19 with TRBJ1-1, with D unresolved. The germline V gene has CDR1 LNHDA and CDR2 SQIVND (reference sequence). The CDR3 consists of 11 residues. Deletions cut 1 base from V and 7 bases from J, with 4 bases between. The CDR3 reads CASSIGLEAFF. CDR3 DNA: TGTGCCAGTAGTATAGGCCTTGAAGCTTTCTTT.

This chain joins TRBV7-3 and TRBJ2-7, with 7 bases matching TRBD2. V lost 5 bases to trimming and J lost 7 bases; unmatched junction nucleotides: 23. The CDR3 is made up of 18 amino acids. CDR1 and CDR2 (germline): SGHTA, FQGTGA. CDR3 residues: CASSLIGSQWEGLGEQYF. The CDR3 nucleotides are TGTGCCAGCAGCCTCATTGGGTCGCAGTGGGAGGGCCTCGGTGAGCAGTACTTC.

The chain links TRBV6-4 to TRBJ2-1; D not resolved. CDR3 length: 13 amino acids. V lost 3 bases, J lost 7 bases, and 10 bases lay in between. CDR1 is MRHNA and CDR2 is SNTAGT in the germline V gene. CDR3 protein: CASSDGVPNEQFF. The CDR3 DNA sequence: TGTGCCAGCAGTGATGGGGTCCCAAATGAGCAGTTCTTC.

This chain uses TRBV10-2 with TRBJ2-7; D unclear. Trimming cost V 6 bases and J 0 bases, with 18 bases left between them. The length of the CDR3 is 16 residues. From germline, CDR1 is WSHSY and CDR2 SAAADI. CDR3 loop: CASSLDLGNPSYEQYF. The CDR3, as DNA: TGCGCCAGCAGCCTTGATCTGGGGAATCCCTCCTACGAGCAGTACTTC.

The J gene is TRBJ1-1, the V gene TRBV9; D unresolved. Germline V lookup: CDR1 SGDLS, CDR2 YYNGEE. The CDR3 is made up of 15 amino acids. Trimming removed 3 bases from V and 7 bases from J, with 19 bases in between. Here the CDR3 DNA reads TGTGCCAGCAGCGCTCGTATGGGAGTTAGCGGTGAAGCTTTCTTT. It yields the protein CASSARMGVSGEAFF.

The chain combines TRBV19 with TRBJ1-5; D is unresolved. The CDR3 contains 13 residues. V was clipped by 6 bases and J by 7 bases, with 13 bases between them. Germline-derived CDR1 and CDR2 are LNHDA and SQIVND (reference sequence). CDR3 nucleotides: TGTGCCAGTAGGGAGGGTAATTGGCAGCCCCAGCATTTT. Its translation is CASREGNWQPQHF. Full variable domain (missing parts from reference TRBV19 and TRBJ1-5): DGGITQSPKYLFRKEGQNVTLSCEQNLNHDAMYWYRQDPGQGLRLIYYSQIVNDFQKGDIAEGYSVSREKKESFPLTVTSAQKNPTAFYLCASREGNWQPQHFGDGTRLSIL.

The chain joins TRBV19 to TRBJ2-7; the match to TRBD2 covers 12 bases. The CDR3 contains 21 residues. Trimming removed 5 bases from V and 3 bases from J; junction bases left unmatched: 23. CDR1 is LNHDA and CDR2 is SQIVND in the germline V gene (reference sequence). CDR3 DNA: TGTGCCAGTAGTCTTTCGGGACGGAACTTGGCGGGACTAGCGGGCCGCTACGAGCAGTACTTC. The encoded protein is CASSLSGRNLAGLAGRYEQYF.

V is TRBV2 and J is TRBJ2-5, with a tentative D call TRBD1 (5 bases). Trimming pared 3 bases from V and 5 bases from J, leaving 13 bases between. Germline CDR1 and CDR2: SNHLY and FYNNEI. This CDR3 contains 14 residues. CDR3 protein: CASSEWTTKETQYF. The CDR3 DNA follows: TGTGCCAGCAGTGAGTGGACAACTAAGGAGACCCAGTACTTC.

This chain uses TRBV7-9 with TRBJ1-1; D is undetermined. The CDR3 extends over 15 amino acids. Germline V gene data show CDR1 as SEHNR and CDR2 as FQNEAQ (reference sequence). V was shortened by 4 bases and J by 3 bases, with 15 bases between the two germline ends. The CDR3 bases are TGTGCCAGCAGCTCCAACCGGCACAGAGACACTGAAGCTTTCTTT. Residues: CASSSNRHRDTEAFF.

J is TRBJ2-3 and V is TRBV27; 12 nucleotides line up with TRBD2. J gave up 6 bases and V 5 bases, and 0 bases lay outside the gene matches. Germline CDR1 is MNHEY and CDR2 is SMNVEV (reference sequence). The length of the CDR3 is 13 residues. CDR3: CASSLAGGDTQYF. For the CDR3, the DNA is TGTGCCAGCAGTCTAGCGGGAGGGGATACGCAGTATTTT.

The V call is TRBV19, the J call TRBJ2-1; TRBD2 aligns across 8 bases. In germline, CDR1 is LNHDA, CDR2 SQIVND (reference sequence). J gave up 3 bases and V 5 bases, and 12 bases lay outside the gene matches. This CDR3 contains 17 residues. CDR3 region: CASSDPAGVSYYNEQFF. In DNA form, the CDR3 reads TGTGCCAGTAGTGACCCAGCGGGAGTTTCCTACTACAATGAGCAGTTCTTC.

This rearrangement joins TRBV28 to TRBJ1-5; maybe TRBD1 (6 bases). Trimming stripped 3 bases from V and 0 bases from J, with 24 bases between. This CDR3 has 20 amino acids. CDR1 is MDHEN, CDR2 SYDVKM, per germline. CDR3 DNA: TGTGCCAGCAGTTTCTTCCTCCTGGGCCAGGGGCACTATAGCAATCAGCCCCAGCATTTT. Residues: CASSFFLLGQGHYSNQPQHF.

This clone showed up just a few times. This chain joins TRBV19 and TRBJ2-7, with TRBD1 matching over 8 bases. Per germline, CDR1 LNHDA and CDR2 SQIVND (reference sequence). This CDR3 has 15 residues. Trimming removed 6 bases from V and 2 bases from J; junction bases left unmatched: 9. The CDR3 spells CASSDRTGPPYEQYF. Written as DNA, the CDR3 is TGTGCCAGTAGCGATAGGACAGGGCCGCCCTACGAGCAGTACTTC.

The chain combines TRBV29-1 with TRBJ2-7, with 7 nucleotides matching TRBD2. CDR1 and CDR2 (germline): SQVTM, ANQGSEA. The V segment lost 6 bases and the J segment 5 bases; nucleotides outside the gene matches: 16. The CDR3 consists of 15 residues. The CDR3, as DNA: TGCAGCGTCCCGGGGCAAGCGGGGAGCATCCACGAGCAGTACTTC. It specifies CSVPGQAGSIHEQYF.

The rearrangement links TRBV27 to TRBJ1-2; TRBD1 aligns across 7 bases. V dropped 4 bases and J dropped 6; count of bases not matched to a gene: 8. CDR1 and CDR2 from the germline V gene are MNHEY and SMNVEV (reference sequence). The length of the CDR3 is 14 residues. In DNA, the CDR3 is TGTGCCAGCAGTTCATTACAGGGGCTCCATGGCTACACCTTC. This encodes CASSSLQGLHGYTF.

This sequence joins TRBV7-8 and TRBJ2-7, with 7 positions matching TRBD2. The V gene's germline CDR1 is SGHVS and CDR2 FQNEAQ. V lost 4 bases and J lost 6; bases outside the gene matches: 6. CDR3 length: 13 residues. CDR3 amino acids: CASSSRLAGEQYF. CDR3 sequence (DNA): TGTGCCAGCAGCTCCCGACTAGCCGGCGAGCAGTACTTC.

The rearrangement links TRBV27 to TRBJ1-1; the match to TRBD1 covers 8 bases. Germline trimming cut 2 bases from V and 5 bases from J; bases unmatched to any gene: 10. CDR1 is MNHEY and CDR2 is SMNVEV in the germline V gene (reference sequence). There are 16 residues in the CDR3. CDR3 nucleotides: TGTGCCAGCAGTTTACGTACCAACAGGGGGAGTACTGAAGCTTTCTTT. The encoded protein is CASSLRTNRGSTEAFF.